In its sample, the clone carrying this TCR beta chain was seen a few times. Its antigen is currently unknown. This sample was taken from a study of beta chain features in type 1 diabetes. Study results and caveats: All four CD4+ subsets of Type 1 diabetes patients contained TCRB CDR3s that were moderately but significantly shorter. Shorter templates might be favored by PCR, and equally so in patients and in controls.

Every isolated RNA sample was fully reverse transcribed, so sequencing captured expressed TCRB transcripts. Only in-frame clones appear in the TCRdb table, and some are missing; sequencing was by immunoSEQ multiplex PCR. The table shows approximately 730,000 clones, with roughly 12% occurring only once. The length of the CDR3 is 13 residues. Deletions cut 1 base from V and 4 bases from J, with 10 bases between. Germline loops: CDR1 SQVTM, CDR2 ANQGSEA. This chain links TRBV29-1 with TRBJ1-2, with D possibly matching TRBD1 (5 bases). The TCR was taken from a man between 18 and 35 years old with type 1 diabetes. Sequences were obtained from naive CD4+ T cells from blood. CDR3 sequence: CSVEGWGTYGYTF. The CDR3, as DNA: TGCAGCGTTGAAGGATGGGGGACCTATGGCTACACCTTC. The full variable domain, in which reference TRBV29-1 and TRBJ1-2 provide the parts outside the CDR3, is SAVISQKPSRDICQRGTSLTIQCQVDSQVTMMFWYRQQPGQSLTLIATANQGSEATYESGFVIDKFPISRPNLTFSTLTVSNMSPEDSSIYLCSVEGWGTYGYTFGSGTRLTVV.